A selection of T cell receptor beta chains follows, all from one sample in a study of response to subunit inactivated influenza vaccine. Each CDR3 protein is one row after TCRdb ran MiXCR on the RT-PCR reads. Of hundreds of thousands of distinct CDR3 sequences listed, about 14% are singletons. The sequenced sample was PBMCs from blood, obtained less than 15 days before vaccination. The receptors here all came from a man aged 45-65 years who received an inactivated influenza vaccine. Each CDR3 is given with its conserved first and last residue. Each record gives: clone size, J gene, V gene, D gene, CDR3 DNA, CDR3 protein. The D gene is left open where the match is weak. Clone size, where shown, is once, few, many, or a class for clones that have expanded.

NA,TRBJ1-1,TRBV28,TRBD1,TGTGCCACCTGGACAGGAGTAGAAGCTTTCTTT,CATWTGVEAFF
NA,TRBJ2-3,TRBV12-5,NA,TGTGCTAGTGGTTCGACAACAGATACGCAGTATTTT,CASGSTTDTQYF
NA,TRBJ2-7,TRBV12-3/TRBV12-4,NA,TGTGCCAGCAGTTTATACCTGGGGGTCTACGAGCAGTACTTC,CASSLYLGVYEQYF
NA,TRBJ1-1,TRBV7-2,NA,TGTGCCAGCAGCTTAGGAGGGGCGCTGAACACTGAAGCTTTCTTT,CASSLGGALNTEAFF
NA,TRBJ2-6,TRBV6-2/TRBV6-3,NA,TGTGCCAGCAGTCGGACCACGGGATCTGGGGCCAACGTCCTGACTTTC,CASSRTTGSGANVLTF
once,TRBJ2-7,TRBV2,NA,TGTGCCAGCAGGGACGATACCTACGAGCAGTACTTC,CASRDDTYEQYF
few,TRBJ1-2,TRBV7-9,TRBD1,TGTGCCAGCAGCTTGCAGGGGGCCATCGATGGCTACACCTTC,CASSLQGAIDGYTF
NA,TRBJ2-1,TRBV2,TRBD1,TGTGCCAGCAGCTGGACAGGGAGTGACAATGAGCAGTTCTTC,CASSWTGSDNEQFF
NA,TRBJ2-1,TRBV7-6,TRBD2,TGTGCCAGCAGCTTATTAACGGGGTCTAGCGGGAGGTACCTCAATGAGCAGTTCTTC,CASSLLTGSSGRYLNEQFF
NA,TRBJ1-2,TRBV12-3/TRBV12-4,NA,TGTGCCAGCAGTTTAAATGGCGTTGGGCTGTATGGCTACACCTTC,CASSLNGVGLYGYTF
NA,TRBJ2-1,TRBV15,NA,TGTGCCACCAGCGGAGGGGGGGGGCCGTACAATGAGCAGTTCTTC,CATSGGGGPYNEQFF
few,TRBJ1-1,TRBV20-1,TRBD1,TGCAGTGCTAGAGCGGAGGACAGGCCGAACACTGAAGCTTTCTTT,CSARAEDRPNTEAFF
NA,TRBJ2-3,TRBV7-7,NA,TGTGCCAGCAGCTTAGATGTCGGACGTCCACCGCAGTATTTT,CASSLDVGRPPQYF
NA,TRBJ2-5,TRBV7-9,TRBD2,TGTGCCAGCAGCGAGACCTGGACTAGCTGGCGCCAAGAGACCCAGTACTTC,CASSETWTSWRQETQYF
NA,TRBJ2-5,TRBV5-4,TRBD1,TGTGCCAGCAGCTTGCCGGGACAGGGTTTCGGTGGAAGTGAGACCCAGTACTTC,CASSLPGQGFGGSETQYF
many,TRBJ2-5,TRBV28,TRBD2,TGTGCCAGCAGCTTCAGCGGGGTTGAGACCCAGTACTTC,CASSFSGVETQYF
NA,TRBJ1-3,TRBV6-1,NA,TGTGCCAGCAGTGAACTCTCGGGAAAAAACACCATATATTTT,CASSELSGKNTIYF
few,TRBJ2-5,TRBV6-1,NA,TGTGCCACCACCCGGGGGCAACCAATCCTTAGGGAGACCCAGTACTTC,CATTRGQPILRETQYF
NA,TRBJ2-1,TRBV7-3,TRBD2,TGTGCCAGCAGCTTAAAACCTAGCGGGGTGAGGAATGAGCAGTTCTTC,CASSLKPSGVRNEQFF
NA,TRBJ1-4,TRBV12-3/TRBV12-4,NA,TGTGCCAGCAGCCAAAAAAGGACTAATGAAAAACTGTTTTTT,CASSQKRTNEKLFF
many,TRBJ2-7,TRBV12-3/TRBV12-4,TRBD2,TGTGCCAGCAGTTTTACGACTAGCGGGAGTTACGAGCAGTACTTC,CASSFTTSGSYEQYF
few,TRBJ2-7,TRBV12-3/TRBV12-4,TRBD1,TGTGCCAGCAGCCGGACAGGGGGCCTCTCCTACGAGCAGTACTTC,CASSRTGGLSYEQYF
NA,TRBJ2-2,TRBV4-2,TRBD2,TGTGCCAGCACTGAAACTGGACTAGCAAACACCGGGGAGCTGTTTTTT,CASTETGLANTGELFF
few,TRBJ2-3,TRBV27,NA,TGTGCCAGCAGTTTCCCCCCCGTGGAGGAGAGGACAGATACGCAGTATTTT,CASSFPPVEERTDTQYF
NA,TRBJ1-2,TRBV15,NA,TGTGCCACCAGCAGAGGCGGCTTTAACTATGGCTACACCTTC,CATSRGGFNYGYTF
few,TRBJ2-5,TRBV10-2,NA,TGCGCCAGCAGGCGGGGGCACCAAGAGACCCAGTACTTC,CASRRGHQETQYF
few,TRBJ2-2,TRBV10-3,NA,TGTGCCGCCACCGGGACACCGAACACCGGGGAGCTGTTTTTT,CAATGTPNTGELFF
few,TRBJ2-7,TRBV12-3/TRBV12-4,TRBD2,TGTGCCAGCAGTTACCTAGCGGGGGGTATCGACGAGCAGTACTTC,CASSYLAGGIDEQYF
NA,TRBJ2-4,TRBV18,NA,TGTGCCAGCTCACCCGACGCCTTAAACATTCAGTACTTC,CASSPDALNIQYF
many,TRBJ1-1,TRBV5-1,NA,TGCGCCAGCAGCTTGGATACAGGCGCATACACTGAAGCTTTCTTT,CASSLDTGAYTEAFF
few,TRBJ1-5,TRBV19,TRBD1,TGTGCCAGTAGTCCACAGGGGGCACAGCCCCAGCATTTT,CASSPQGAQPQHF
NA,TRBJ2-2,TRBV3-1,TRBD1,TGTGCCAGCAGCCAACGACAGGGGTCCGGGGAGCTGTTTTTT,CASSQRQGSGELFF
NA,TRBJ2-7,TRBV4-3,TRBD1,TGCGCCAGCAGCCAAGATGAGACAGGGGGCTACGAGCAGTACTTC,CASSQDETGGYEQYF
NA,TRBJ2-3,TRBV30,TRBD2,TGTGCCTGGAGTGTGGAGCGGGGGGGCGATACGCAGTATTTT,CAWSVERGGDTQYF
few,TRBJ2-1,TRBV5-1,TRBD2,TGCGCCAGCAGCTTACAAGCGGGAGGGCCAAATGAGCAGTTCTTC,CASSLQAGGPNEQFF
NA,TRBJ2-1,TRBV3-1,TRBD2,TGTGCCAGCCGAACTAGCGGCTCCCATGAGCAGTTCTTC,CASRTSGSHEQFF
NA,TRBJ2-7,TRBV29-1,TRBD1,TGCAGCGTCTTCGGGACAGGGAGCTCCTACGAGCAGTACTTC,CSVFGTGSSYEQYF
many,TRBJ1-1,TRBV3-1,NA,TGTGCCAGCAGCCAAGAGAACCTCGGACGAGCTTTCTTT,CASSQENLGRAFF
NA,TRBJ2-7,TRBV6-1,NA,TGTGCCAGCAGTGGGGTAAACTACTACGAGCAGTACTTC,CASSGVNYYEQYF
few,TRBJ2-1,TRBV5-1,TRBD2,TGCGCCAGCAGCTTGGGTCGGGACTACGATGAGCAGTTCTTC,CASSLGRDYDEQFF
NA,TRBJ2-2,TRBV5-1,NA,TGCGCCAGCAGCTTGGTACAGGGAAGCACCGGGGAGCTGTTTTTT,CASSLVQGSTGELFF
NA,TRBJ2-5,TRBV7-8,NA,TGTGCCAGCAGCCCGGGGGCCTCACAAGAGACCCAGTACTTC,CASSPGASQETQYF
many,TRBJ2-5,TRBV6-1,NA,TGTGCCAGCAGTAAGACCCAAACGAGGGAGACCCAGTACTTC,CASSKTQTRETQYF
few,TRBJ2-3,TRBV7-3,TRBD1,TGTGCCAGCAGCTCTTTCGGACAGGGTGGTACGCAGTATTTT,CASSSFGQGGTQYF
few,TRBJ2-7,TRBV20-1,NA,TGCAGTGCTAGTGGACAGAACCTCTACGAGCAGTACTTC,CSASGQNLYEQYF
NA,TRBJ1-2,TRBV20-1,NA,TGCAGTGCTAGAGATCTCGGCAGGGCTGGCTACACCTTC,CSARDLGRAGYTF
many,TRBJ1-1,TRBV12-3/TRBV12-4,NA,TGTGCCAGCAGTCACCACGGCACTGAAGCTTTCTTT,CASSHHGTEAFF
NA,TRBJ2-2,TRBV4-2,NA,TGTGCCAGCAGCCAAGTCGAGCGGGAGCTGTTTTTT,CASSQVERELFF
many,TRBJ2-1,TRBV5-1,NA,TGCGCCAGCAGCCCAATTCCCGCGTTTGAGCAGTTCTTC,CASSPIPAFEQFF
NA,TRBJ1-1,TRBV20-1,NA,TGCAGTGCTAGGGGAAGGGTCGCTGAAGCTTTCTTT,CSARGRVAEAFF
few,TRBJ2-1,TRBV20-1,NA,TGCAGTGCCACTGACCTCCTCTACAATGAGCAGTTCTTC,CSATDLLYNEQFF
few,TRBJ1-5,TRBV5-5,NA,TGTGCCAGCACCTTGGACGCGACTAGCAATCAGCCCCAGCATTTT,CASTLDATSNQPQHF
many,TRBJ1-2,TRBV7-2,NA,TGTGCCAGCAGCTTAGATAGGGAAGGCTACACCTTC,CASSLDREGYTF
few,TRBJ2-1,TRBV28,NA,TGTGCCAGCAGTTTAGTGGGGTGGGGCAATGAGCAGTTCTTC,CASSLVGWGNEQFF
many,TRBJ2-7,TRBV29-1,TRBD1,TGCAGCGTTGCGGACAGGGTAGCCGAGCAGTACTTC,CSVADRVAEQYF
NA,TRBJ2-7,TRBV4-1,NA,TGCGCCAGCAGCCAAGCCCCCAACCCCTACGAGCAGTACTTC,CASSQAPNPYEQYF
many,TRBJ2-1,TRBV9,TRBD2,TGTGCCAGCAGCCCCTCTAGCGGGAGTTTCCATGAGCAGTTCTTC,CASSPSSGSFHEQFF
few,TRBJ1-2,TRBV4-3,NA,TGCGCCAGCAGCAACGAAGGGTCGGTGATCGGCTACACCTTC,CASSNEGSVIGYTF
NA,TRBJ2-3,TRBV5-5,TRBD2,TGTGCCAGCAGCCCGCGGGCCCTAGCGGGGGGCACAGATACGCAGTATTTT,CASSPRALAGGTDTQYF
NA,TRBJ2-7,TRBV11-1,TRBD2,TGTGCCAGCAGCATACTAGCGGGAGGCAACGAGCAGTACTTC,CASSILAGGNEQYF